This passage covers 7 T cell receptor beta chains from one sample sequenced in a study of lymphopenia after photon versus proton radiotherapy. Profiling relied on immunoSEQ multiplex PCR, and the TCRdb table lists in-frame clones only, not all of them. Of 20,000 or so clones listed, around 90% are singletons. The sample in question was peripheral blood, obtained from a patient treated with proton-based radiotherapy. These receptors were obtained from a woman aged 70-85 years with pancreatic cancer. Some clones in this sample may be carry-over from other donors' samples.

The J gene is TRBJ1-4, the V gene TRBV15; D not resolved. The CDR3 length is 15 residues. V lost 0 bases to trimming and J lost 1 base, with 6 bases between them. CDR1 and CDR2 from the germline V gene are LNHNV and YYDKDF (reference sequence). CDR3 nucleotide sequence: TGTGCCACCAGCAGAGAAGGTTTAACTAATGAAAAACTGTTTTTT. As protein: CATSREGLTNEKLFF.

CDR3 sequence reads: CASSLWGNQPQHF. DNA for the CDR3: TGTGCCAGCAGTTTATGGGGCAATCAGCCCCAGCATTTT. V usage is TRBV27 and J usage is TRBJ1-5, with D uncertain. The CDR3 runs to 13 residues. With 1 base removed from V and 2 bases from J, the gap between germline ends came to 3 bases. CDR1 MNHEY and CDR2 SMNVEV come from the germline V gene (reference sequence).

This clone was counted once. The V gene is TRBV5-4, the J gene TRBJ2-1; possibly TRBD2 for D (6 bases). V was shortened by 5 bases and J by 5 bases, with 20 bases between the two germline ends. The germline gives CDR1 SGHNT, CDR2 YYREEE (reference sequence). The CDR3 totals 16 residues. The CDR3: CASRNYRESLDNEQFF. CDR3 DNA sequence: TGTGCCAGCAGGAATTATCGGGAGAGTTTAGACAATGAGCAGTTCTTC.

This sequence joins TRBV28 and TRBJ2-1, with TRBD2 matching over 14 bases. CDR1 is MDHEN, CDR2 SYDVKM, per germline. Trimming at V came to 6 bases and at J to 6 bases, leaving 7 bases not matched to a gene. The CDR3 sequence is 16 residues long. CDR3 in amino acids: CASSPRGLAGVNEQFF. The CDR3 DNA follows: TGTGCCAGCAGCCCGAGGGGACTAGCGGGAGTCAATGAGCAGTTCTTC.

The CDR3 here is CASSFVRGGTNYGYTF. The CDR3 DNA reads TGTGCCAGCAGTTTCGTGAGAGGCGGGACTAACTATGGCTACACCTTC. The V and J genes are TRBV27 and TRBJ1-2, with D hard to call. Per the germline V gene, CDR1 is MNHEY and CDR2 is SMNVEV (reference sequence). The V gene lost 3 bases and the J gene lost 0 bases, with 14 bases spanning the gap. The CDR3 has 16 residues.

This rearrangement joins TRBV18 to TRBJ2-1, with 9 bases identical to TRBD2. The CDR3 length is 17 residues. V was clipped by 4 bases and J by 8 bases; unmatched bases: 15. Looked up from germline, CDR1 is KGHSH and CDR2 is LQKENI. The CDR3 sequence: CASSLEASGRNVYEQFF. The CDR3 DNA is TGTGCCAGCTCACTCGAAGCGAGCGGGAGGAATGTATATGAGCAGTTCTTC.

This clone showed up just once. The rearrangement links TRBV2 to TRBJ2-3; D unclear. Trimming pared 3 bases from V and 0 bases from J, leaving 7 bases between. Germline loops: CDR1 SNHLY, CDR2 FYNNEI. The CDR3 contains 14 residues. CDR3 nucleotide sequence: TGTGCCAGCAGTGACTCCTCTAGCACAGATACGCAGTATTTT. Translating it yields CASSDSSSTDTQYF.